These 4 T cell receptor beta chains came from one sample sequenced in a study of OX40 agonist ivuxolimab in advanced cancers. Clones were read by immunoSEQ multiplex PCR, and TCRdb kept only the in-frame ones, dropping some. This sample has 35,000 to 55,000 clones; more than 80% occur once, and the top ten carry 4.5% to 6%. The specimen comprised CD4+ or CD8+ T cells sorted from blood, sampled in a trial of the OX40 agonist ivuxolimab. Receptors were obtained from an adult with an advanced solid tumor such as melanoma, head and neck, liver or kidney cancer.

This clone was recorded once. The chain links TRBV5-4 to TRBJ2-5; D is unresolved. Germline values: CDR1 SGHNT, CDR2 YYREEE (reference sequence). Trimming removed 3 bases from V and 2 bases from J, with 14 bases in between. The CDR3 spans 15 residues. This CDR3 is CASSSGKLGQETQYF. The CDR3 DNA follows: TGTGCCAGCAGCTCTGGTAAGCTGGGGCAAGAGACCCAGTACTTC.

The chain links TRBV28 to TRBJ1-1, with D unresolved. The CDR3 totals 12 residues. The germline V gene encodes CDR1 MDHEN and CDR2 SYDVKM. V dropped 6 bases and J dropped 6 bases, with 11 bases sitting between them. The CDR3, as DNA: TGTGCCAGCAGGATCCACGGCCCTGAAGCTTTCTTT. Its translation is CASRIHGPEAFF. The entire variable domain, with the rest obtained from reference TRBV28 and TRBJ1-1, is as follows: DVKVTQSSRYLVKRTGEKVFLECVQDMDHENMFWYRQDPGLGLRLIYFSYDVKMKEKGDIPEGYSVSREKKERFSLILESASTNQTSMYLCASRIHGPEAFFGQGTRLTVV.

This clone occurred once. Its ends do not fully match the called genes, so a read error is possible. The chain recombines TRBV2 with TRBJ2-5; D may be TRBD1 or TRBD2 (5 bases each). The germline V gene has CDR1 SNHLY and CDR2 FYNNEI. The CDR3 spans 11 residues. The CDR3 is CASSEGTAPNF. The DNA for the CDR3 is TGTGCCAGCAGTGAGGGGACGGCTCCCAACTTC.

The rearrangement links TRBV18 to TRBJ2-2, with D possibly being TRBD1 (5 bases). CDR1 and CDR2 from the germline V gene are KGHSH and LQKENI. V dropped 3 bases and J dropped 1 base, with 9 bases sitting between them. This CDR3 comprises 15 residues. The CDR3 reads CASSPRQGNTGELFF. The CDR3 DNA reads as TGTGCCAGCTCACCGCGGCAGGGGAACACCGGGGAGCTGTTTTTT. The whole variable domain, remainder taken from reference TRBV18 and TRBJ2-2, is NAGVMQNPRHLVRRRGQEARLRCSPMKGHSHVYWYRQLPEEGLKFMVYLQKENIIDESGMPKERFSAEFPKEGPSILRIQQVVRGDSAAYFCASSPRQGNTGELFFGEGSRLTVL.